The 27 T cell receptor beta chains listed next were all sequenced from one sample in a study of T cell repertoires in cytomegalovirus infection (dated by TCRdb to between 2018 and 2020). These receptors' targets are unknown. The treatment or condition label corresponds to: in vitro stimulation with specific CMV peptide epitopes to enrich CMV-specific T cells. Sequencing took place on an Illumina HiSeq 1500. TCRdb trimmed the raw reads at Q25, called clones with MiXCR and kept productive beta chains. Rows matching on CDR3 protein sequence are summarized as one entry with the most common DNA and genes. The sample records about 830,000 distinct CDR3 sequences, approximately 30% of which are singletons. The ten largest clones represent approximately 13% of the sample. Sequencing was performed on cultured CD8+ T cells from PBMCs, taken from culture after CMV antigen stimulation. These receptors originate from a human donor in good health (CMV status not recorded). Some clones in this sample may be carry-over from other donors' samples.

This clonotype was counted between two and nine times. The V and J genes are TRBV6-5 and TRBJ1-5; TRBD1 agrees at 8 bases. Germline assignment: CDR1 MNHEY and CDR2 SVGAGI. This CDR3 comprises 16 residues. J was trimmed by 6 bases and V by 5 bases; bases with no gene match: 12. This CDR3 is CASSLTGGRYGQPQHF. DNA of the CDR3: TGTGCCAGCAGTCTCACAGGGGGAAGATATGGTCAGCCCCAGCATTTT.

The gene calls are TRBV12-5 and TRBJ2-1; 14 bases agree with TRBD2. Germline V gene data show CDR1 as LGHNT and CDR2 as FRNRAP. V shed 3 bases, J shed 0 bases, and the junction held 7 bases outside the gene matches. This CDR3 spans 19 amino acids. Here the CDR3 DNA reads TGTGCTAGTGGTTTACTAGGACTAGCGGGGGGTAGCTCCTACAATGAGCAGTTCTTC. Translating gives CASGLLGLAGGSSYNEQFF.

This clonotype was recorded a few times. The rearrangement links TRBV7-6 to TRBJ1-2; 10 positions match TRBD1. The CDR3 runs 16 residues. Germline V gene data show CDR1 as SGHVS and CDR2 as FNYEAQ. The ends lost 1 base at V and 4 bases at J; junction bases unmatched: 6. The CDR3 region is CASSLVGTGDLYGYTF. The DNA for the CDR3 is TGTGCCAGCAGCTTAGTGGGGACAGGGGACCTCTATGGCTACACCTTC. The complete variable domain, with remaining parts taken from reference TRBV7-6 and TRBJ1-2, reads GAGVSQSPRYKVTKRGQDVALRCDPISGHVSLYWYRQALGQGPEFLTYFNYEAQQDKSGLPNDRFSAERPEGSISTLTIQRTEQRDSAMYRCASSLVGTGDLYGYTFGSGTRLTVV.

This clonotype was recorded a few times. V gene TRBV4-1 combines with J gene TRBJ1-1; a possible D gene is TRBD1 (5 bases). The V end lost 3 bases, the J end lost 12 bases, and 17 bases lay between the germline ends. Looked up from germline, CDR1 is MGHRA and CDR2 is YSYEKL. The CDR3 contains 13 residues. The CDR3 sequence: CASSHDTGEITFF. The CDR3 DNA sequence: TGCGCCAGCAGCCATGATACAGGTGAGATAACTTTCTTT.

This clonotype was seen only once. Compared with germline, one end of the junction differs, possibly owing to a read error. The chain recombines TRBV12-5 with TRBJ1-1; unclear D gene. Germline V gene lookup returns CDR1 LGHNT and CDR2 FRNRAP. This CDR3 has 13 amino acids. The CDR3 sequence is CASGFRGNIEAFF. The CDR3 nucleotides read TGTGCTAGTGGTTTCAGAGGGAACATTGAAGCTTTCTTT.

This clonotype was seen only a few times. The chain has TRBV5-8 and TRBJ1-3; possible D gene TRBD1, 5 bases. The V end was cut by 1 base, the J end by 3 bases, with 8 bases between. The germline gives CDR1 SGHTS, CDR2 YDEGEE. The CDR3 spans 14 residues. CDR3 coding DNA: TGTGCCAGCAGCTTGCCAGGGCTTGGAAACACCATATATTTT. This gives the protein CASSLPGLGNTIYF.

The CDR3 coding sequence is TGTGCCAGCAGACTTAGCGGAGATACGCAGTATTTT. Translation: CASRLSGDTQYF. The rearrangement uses TRBV7-9 and TRBJ2-3; possibly TRBD2 for D (6 bases). The ends were cut back, 6 bases at V and 5 bases at J, with 9 bases in the middle. Germline V gene sequence: CDR1 SEHNR, CDR2 FQNEAQ (reference sequence). CDR3 length: 12 residues.

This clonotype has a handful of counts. DNA of the CDR3: TGTGCCAGCAGCTTAGATGTGGGAGAGACCCAAGAGACCCAGTACTTC. Translated, it gives CASSLDVGETQETQYF. The chain links TRBV7-8 to TRBJ2-5, with D tentatively TRBD2 (5 bases). Germline CDR1 and CDR2: SGHVS and FQNEAQ. Trimming removed 1 base at V and 1 base at J, with 13 bases between. The CDR3 spans 16 residues.

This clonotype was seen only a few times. The CDR3 DNA sequence: TGTGCCAGCAGCATTAGCGGGACTGACGAGCAGTACTTC. This encodes CASSISGTDEQYF. This chain connects TRBV12-3 or TRBV12-4 to TRBJ2-7; 8 bases match TRBD2. V was pared by 6 bases and J by 5 bases, with 6 bases of the junction left unmatched. The CDR3 covers 13 residues.

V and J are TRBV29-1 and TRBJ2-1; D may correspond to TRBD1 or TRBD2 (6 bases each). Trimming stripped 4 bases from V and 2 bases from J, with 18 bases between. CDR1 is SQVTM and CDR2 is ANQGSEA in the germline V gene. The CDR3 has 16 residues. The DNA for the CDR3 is TGCAGCGTTGGGGGGGCCGAACAGCGACCCTACAATGAGCAGTTCTTC. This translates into CSVGGAEQRPYNEQFF.

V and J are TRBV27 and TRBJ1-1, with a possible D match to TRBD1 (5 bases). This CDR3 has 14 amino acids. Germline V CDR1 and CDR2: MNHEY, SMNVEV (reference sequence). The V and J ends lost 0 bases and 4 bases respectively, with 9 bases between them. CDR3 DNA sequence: TGTGCCAGCAGTTTATCGCGACAGATCACTGAAGCTTTCTTT. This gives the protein CASSLSRQITEAFF.

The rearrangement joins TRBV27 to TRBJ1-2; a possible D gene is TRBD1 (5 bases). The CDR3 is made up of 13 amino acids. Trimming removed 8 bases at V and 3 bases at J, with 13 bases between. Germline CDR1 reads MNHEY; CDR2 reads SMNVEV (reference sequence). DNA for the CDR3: TGTGCCAGCGCGAAGACAGAACACTATGGCTACACCTTC. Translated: CASAKTEHYGYTF.

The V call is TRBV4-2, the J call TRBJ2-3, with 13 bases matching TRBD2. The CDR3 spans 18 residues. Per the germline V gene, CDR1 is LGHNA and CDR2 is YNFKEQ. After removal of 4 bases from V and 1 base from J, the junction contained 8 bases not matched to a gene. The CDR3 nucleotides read TGTGCCAGCAGCCTCCGGACTAGCGGGGGATGGGGCACAGATACGCAGTATTTT. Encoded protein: CASSLRTSGGWGTDTQYF.

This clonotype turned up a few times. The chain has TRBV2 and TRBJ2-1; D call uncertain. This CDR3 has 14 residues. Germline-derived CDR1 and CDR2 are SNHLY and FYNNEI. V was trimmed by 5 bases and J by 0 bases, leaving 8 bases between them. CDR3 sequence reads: CASSYPNSYNEQFF. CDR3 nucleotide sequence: TGTGCCAGCAGTTACCCCAACTCCTACAATGAGCAGTTCTTC. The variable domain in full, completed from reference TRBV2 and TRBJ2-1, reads EPEVTQTPSHQVTQMGQEVILRCVPISNHLYFYWYRQILGQKVEFLVSFYNNEISEKSEIFDDQFSVERPDGSNFTLKIRSTKLEDSAMYFCASSYPNSYNEQFFGPGTRLTVL.

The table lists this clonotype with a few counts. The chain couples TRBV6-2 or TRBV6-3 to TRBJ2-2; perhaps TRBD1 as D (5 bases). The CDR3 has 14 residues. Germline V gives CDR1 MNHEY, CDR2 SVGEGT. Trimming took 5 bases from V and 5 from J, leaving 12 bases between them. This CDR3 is CASSRKGNTGELFF. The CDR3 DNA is TGTGCCAGCAGTAGAAAGGGGAATACCGGGGAGCTGTTTTTT.

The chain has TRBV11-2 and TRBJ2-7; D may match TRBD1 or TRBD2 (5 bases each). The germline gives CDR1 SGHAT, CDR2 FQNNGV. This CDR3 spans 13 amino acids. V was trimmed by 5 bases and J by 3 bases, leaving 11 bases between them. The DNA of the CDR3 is TGTGCCAGCAGCCTGGGGACGCTCTACGAGCAGTACGTC. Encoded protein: CASSLGTLYEQYV.

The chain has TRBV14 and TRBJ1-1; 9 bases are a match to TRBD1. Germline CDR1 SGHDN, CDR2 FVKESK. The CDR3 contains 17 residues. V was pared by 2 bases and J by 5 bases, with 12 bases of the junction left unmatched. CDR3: CASSQPLGQGLRTEAFF. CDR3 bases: TGTGCCAGCAGCCAACCTCTTGGACAGGGGTTAAGGACTGAAGCTTTCTTT.

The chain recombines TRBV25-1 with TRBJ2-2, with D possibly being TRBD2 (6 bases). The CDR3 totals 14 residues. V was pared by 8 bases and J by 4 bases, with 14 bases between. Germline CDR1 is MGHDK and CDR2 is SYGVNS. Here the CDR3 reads CASGGYGGTGELFF. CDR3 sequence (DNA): TGTGCCAGCGGAGGGTACGGCGGCACCGGGGAGCTGTTTTTT.

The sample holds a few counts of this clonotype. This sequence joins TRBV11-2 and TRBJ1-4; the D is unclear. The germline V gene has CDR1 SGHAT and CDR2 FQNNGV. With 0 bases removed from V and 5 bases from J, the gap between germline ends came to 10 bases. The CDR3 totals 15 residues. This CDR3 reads CASSLDYILNEKLFF. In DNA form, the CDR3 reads TGTGCCAGCAGCTTAGATTACATCCTAAATGAAAAACTGTTTTTT.

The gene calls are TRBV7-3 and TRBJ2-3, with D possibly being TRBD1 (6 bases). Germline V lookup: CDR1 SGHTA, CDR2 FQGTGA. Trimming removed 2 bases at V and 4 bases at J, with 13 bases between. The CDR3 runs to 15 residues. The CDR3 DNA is TGTGCCAGCAGCTTAGTGACAGGAAGCCCAGATACGCAGTATTTT. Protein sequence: CASSLVTGSPDTQYF.

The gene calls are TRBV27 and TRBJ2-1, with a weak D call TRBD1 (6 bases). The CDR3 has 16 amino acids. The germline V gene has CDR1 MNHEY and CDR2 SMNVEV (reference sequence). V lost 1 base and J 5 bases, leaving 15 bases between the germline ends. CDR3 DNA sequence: TGTGCCAGCAGTTTATGGGGCAGGGGTGGGGACAATGAGCAGTTCTTC. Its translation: CASSLWGRGGDNEQFF.

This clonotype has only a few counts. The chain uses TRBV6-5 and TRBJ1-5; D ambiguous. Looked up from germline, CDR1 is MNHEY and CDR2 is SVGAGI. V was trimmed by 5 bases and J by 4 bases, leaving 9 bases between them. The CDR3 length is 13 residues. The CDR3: CASSKTGNQPQHF. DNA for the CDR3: TGTGCCAGCAGTAAGACTGGAAATCAGCCCCAGCATTTT.

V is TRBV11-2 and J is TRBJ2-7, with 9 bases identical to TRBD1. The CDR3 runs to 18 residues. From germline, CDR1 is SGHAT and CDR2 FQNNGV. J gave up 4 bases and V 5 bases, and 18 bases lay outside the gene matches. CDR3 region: CASSPWSISGQGIYEQYV. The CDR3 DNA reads TGTGCCAGCAGCCCCTGGTCGATTTCGGGACAGGGAATATACGAGCAGTACGTC.

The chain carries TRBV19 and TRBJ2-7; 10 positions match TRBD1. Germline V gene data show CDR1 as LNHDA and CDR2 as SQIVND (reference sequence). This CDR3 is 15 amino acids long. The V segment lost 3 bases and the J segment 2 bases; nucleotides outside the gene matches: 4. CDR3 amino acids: CASSMGTGEAYEQYF. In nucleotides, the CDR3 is TGTGCCAGTAGTATGGGGACAGGGGAGGCCTACGAGCAGTACTTC.

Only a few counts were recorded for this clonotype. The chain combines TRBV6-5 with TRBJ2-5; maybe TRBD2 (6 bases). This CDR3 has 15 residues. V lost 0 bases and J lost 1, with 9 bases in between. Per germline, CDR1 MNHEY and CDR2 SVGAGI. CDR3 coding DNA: TGTGCCAGCAGTTACTCACTAGCTCCCCAAGAGACCCAGTACTTC. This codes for CASSYSLAPQETQYF.

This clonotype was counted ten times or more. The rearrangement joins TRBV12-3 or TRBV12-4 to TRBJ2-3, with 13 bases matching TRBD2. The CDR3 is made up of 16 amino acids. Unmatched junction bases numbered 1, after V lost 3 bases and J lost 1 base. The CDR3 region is CASSFTSGGGTDTQYF. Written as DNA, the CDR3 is TGTGCCAGCAGTTTCACTAGCGGGGGGGGCACAGATACGCAGTATTTT.

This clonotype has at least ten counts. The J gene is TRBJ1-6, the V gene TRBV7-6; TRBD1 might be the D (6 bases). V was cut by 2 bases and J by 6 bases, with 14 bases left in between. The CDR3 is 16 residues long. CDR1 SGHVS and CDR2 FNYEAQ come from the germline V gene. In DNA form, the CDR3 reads TGTGCCAGCAGCTTAAAGGGCGGCAGGGGTAATTCACCCCTCCACTTT. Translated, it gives CASSLKGGRGNSPLHF.